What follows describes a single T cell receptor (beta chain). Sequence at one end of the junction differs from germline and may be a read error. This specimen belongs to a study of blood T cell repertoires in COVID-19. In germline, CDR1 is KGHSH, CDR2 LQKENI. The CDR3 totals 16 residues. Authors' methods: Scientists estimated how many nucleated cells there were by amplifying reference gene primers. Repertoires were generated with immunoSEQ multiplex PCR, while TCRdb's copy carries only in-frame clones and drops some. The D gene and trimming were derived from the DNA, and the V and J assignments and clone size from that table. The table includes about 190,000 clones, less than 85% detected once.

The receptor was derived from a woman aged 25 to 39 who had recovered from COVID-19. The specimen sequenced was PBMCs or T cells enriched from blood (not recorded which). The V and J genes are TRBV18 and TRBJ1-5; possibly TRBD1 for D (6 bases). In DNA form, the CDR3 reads TGTGCCAGCTCAACGACAGGCCAGTGGGACAATCAGCCCCGGCATTTT. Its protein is CASSTTGQWDNQPRHF.